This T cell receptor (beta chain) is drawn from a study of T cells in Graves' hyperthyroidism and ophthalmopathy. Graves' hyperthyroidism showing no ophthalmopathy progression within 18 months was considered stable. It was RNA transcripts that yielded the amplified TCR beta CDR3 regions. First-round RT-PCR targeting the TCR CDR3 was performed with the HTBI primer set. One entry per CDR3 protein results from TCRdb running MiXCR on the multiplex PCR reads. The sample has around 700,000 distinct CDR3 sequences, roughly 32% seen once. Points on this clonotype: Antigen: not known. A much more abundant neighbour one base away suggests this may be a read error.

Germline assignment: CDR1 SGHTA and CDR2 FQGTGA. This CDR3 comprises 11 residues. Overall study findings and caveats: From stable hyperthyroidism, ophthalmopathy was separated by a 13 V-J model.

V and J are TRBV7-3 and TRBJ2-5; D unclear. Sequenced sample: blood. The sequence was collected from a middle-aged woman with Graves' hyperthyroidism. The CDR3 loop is CAGSVSATQYF. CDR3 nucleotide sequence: TGTGCCGGCAGTGTATCCGCTACCCAGTACTTC.